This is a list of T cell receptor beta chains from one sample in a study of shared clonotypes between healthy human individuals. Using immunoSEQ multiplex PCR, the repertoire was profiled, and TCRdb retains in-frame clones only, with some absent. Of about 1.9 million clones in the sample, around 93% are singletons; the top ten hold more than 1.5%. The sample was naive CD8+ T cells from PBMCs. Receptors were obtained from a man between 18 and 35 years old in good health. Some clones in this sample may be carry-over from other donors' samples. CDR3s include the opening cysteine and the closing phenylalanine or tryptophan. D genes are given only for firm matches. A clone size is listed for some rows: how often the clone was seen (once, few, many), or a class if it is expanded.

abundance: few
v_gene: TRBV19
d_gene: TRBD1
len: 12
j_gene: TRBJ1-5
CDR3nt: TGTGCCAGTAGTAGACAGGGCCAGCCCCAGCATTTT
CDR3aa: CASSRQGQPQHF

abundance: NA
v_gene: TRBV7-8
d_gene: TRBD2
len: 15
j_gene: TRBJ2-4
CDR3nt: TGTGCCAGCAGCTTAACTAGCGGGAGAGAGGACATTCAGTACTTC
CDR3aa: CASSLTSGREDIQYF

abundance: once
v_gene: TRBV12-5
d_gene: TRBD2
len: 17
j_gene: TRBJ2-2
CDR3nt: TGTGCTAGTGGTTTGGCCAAGGGACTAGCGCGGACCGGGGAGCTGTTTTTT
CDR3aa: CASGLAKGLARTGELFF

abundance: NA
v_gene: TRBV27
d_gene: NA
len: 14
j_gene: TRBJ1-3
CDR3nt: TGTGCCAGCGGGAGACAGCGCTCTGGAAACACCATATATTTT
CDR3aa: CASGRQRSGNTIYF

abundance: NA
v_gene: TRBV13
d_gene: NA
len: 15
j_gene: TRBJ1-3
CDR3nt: TGTGCCAGCAGCTCACCGTTGACTCCCGAAAACACCATATATTTT
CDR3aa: CASSSPLTPENTIYF

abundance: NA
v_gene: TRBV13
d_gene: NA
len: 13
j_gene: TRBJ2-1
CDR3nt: TGTGCCAGCAGCTTAGGAGAAAGCAATGAGCAGTTCTTC
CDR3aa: CASSLGESNEQFF

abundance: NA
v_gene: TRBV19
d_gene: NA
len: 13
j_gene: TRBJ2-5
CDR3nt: TGTGCCAGTAGCAAGGACGGGTGGGAGACCCAGTACTTC
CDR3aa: CASSKDGWETQYF

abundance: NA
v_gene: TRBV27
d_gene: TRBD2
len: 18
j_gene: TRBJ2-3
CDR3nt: TGTGCCAGCAGTTTAATCCCACGGGCTAGCGGGTTCCCAGATACGCAGTATTTT
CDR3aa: CASSLIPRASGFPDTQYF

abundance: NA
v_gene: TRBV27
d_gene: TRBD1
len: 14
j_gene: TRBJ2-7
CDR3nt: TGTGCCAGCAGTTTAGGACAGGTTGGCTACGAGCAGTACTTC
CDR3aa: CASSLGQVGYEQYF

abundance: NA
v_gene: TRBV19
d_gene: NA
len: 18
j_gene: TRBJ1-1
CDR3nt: TGTGCCAGTAGTATATTCCATGGTGTGGGGGGAATGAACACTGAAGCTTTCTTT
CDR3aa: CASSIFHGVGGMNTEAFF

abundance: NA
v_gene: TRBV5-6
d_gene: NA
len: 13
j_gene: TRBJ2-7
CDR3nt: TGTGCCAGCAGCTTATTAGAGCAGGGCGAGCAGTACTTC
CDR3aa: CASSLLEQGEQYF

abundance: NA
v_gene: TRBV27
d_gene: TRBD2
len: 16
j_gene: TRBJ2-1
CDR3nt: TGTGCCAGCAGTCTCCAGCGGGAGGTGGCCTACAATGAGCAGTTCTTC
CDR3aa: CASSLQREVAYNEQFF

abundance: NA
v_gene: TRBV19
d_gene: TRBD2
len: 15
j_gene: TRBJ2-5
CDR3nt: TGTGCCAGTAGTCCCCGGACTAGCGGGCGGGAGACCCAGTACTTC
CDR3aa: CASSPRTSGRETQYF

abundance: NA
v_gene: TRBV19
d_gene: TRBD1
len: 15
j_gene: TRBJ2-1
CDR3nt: TGTGCCAGTAGTCCGCGACAGGGCCTCTACAATGAGCAGTTCTTC
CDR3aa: CASSPRQGLYNEQFF

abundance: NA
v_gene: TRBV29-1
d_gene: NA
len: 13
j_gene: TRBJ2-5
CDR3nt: TGCAGCGTAGGGACACCCTGGCCAGAGACCCAGTACTTC
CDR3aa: CSVGTPWPETQYF

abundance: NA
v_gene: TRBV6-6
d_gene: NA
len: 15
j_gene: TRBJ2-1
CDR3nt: TGTGCCTCCTCGCCGAGCGGAAACTCCTACAATGAGCAGTTCTTC
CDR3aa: CASSPSGNSYNEQFF

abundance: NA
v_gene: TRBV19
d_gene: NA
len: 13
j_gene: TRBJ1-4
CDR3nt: TGTGCCAGTACTGCGGGGGCGCGAGAAAAACTGTTTTTT
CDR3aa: CASTAGAREKLFF

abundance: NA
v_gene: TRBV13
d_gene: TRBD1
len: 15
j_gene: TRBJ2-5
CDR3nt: TGTGCCAGCAGCTTAGACAGGGGCTACCAAGAGACCCAGTACTTC
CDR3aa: CASSLDRGYQETQYF

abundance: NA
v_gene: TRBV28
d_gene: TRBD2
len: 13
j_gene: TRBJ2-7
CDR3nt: TGTGCCAGCAGTTTAGGGCGGGGGGTTGAGCAGTACTTC
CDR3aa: CASSLGRGVEQYF

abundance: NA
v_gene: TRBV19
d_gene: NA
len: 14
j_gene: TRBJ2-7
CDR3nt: TGTGCCAGTAGTGGTCAGGGGCTACTGGGCGAGCAGTACTTC
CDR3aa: CASSGQGLLGEQYF

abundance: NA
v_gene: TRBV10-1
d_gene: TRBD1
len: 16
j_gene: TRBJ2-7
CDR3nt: TGCGCCAGCAGTGGGTGCTGGTGGCAGGGGGTTTACGAGCAGTACTTC
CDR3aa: CASSGCWWQGVYEQYF

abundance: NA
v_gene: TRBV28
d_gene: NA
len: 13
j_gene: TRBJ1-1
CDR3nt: TGTGCCAGCAGTTTACTGGAGAGGACTGAAGCTTTCTTT
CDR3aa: CASSLLERTEAFF

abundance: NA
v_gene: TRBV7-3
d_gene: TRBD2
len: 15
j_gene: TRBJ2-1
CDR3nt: TGTGCCAGCAGCTCGACTAGCGGGAAATACAATGAGCAGTTCTTC
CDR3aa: CASSSTSGKYNEQFF

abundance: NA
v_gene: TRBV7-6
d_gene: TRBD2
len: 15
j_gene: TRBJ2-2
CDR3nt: TGTGCCAGCAGCCCCGGACTAGCGGGCCCGAGGGAGCTGTTTTTT
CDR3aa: CASSPGLAGPRELFF

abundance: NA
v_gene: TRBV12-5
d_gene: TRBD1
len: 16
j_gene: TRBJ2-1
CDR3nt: TGTGCTAGTGGTAATGGGGGGCAGGGGGCTTACAATGAGCAGTTCTTC
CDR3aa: CASGNGGQGAYNEQFF

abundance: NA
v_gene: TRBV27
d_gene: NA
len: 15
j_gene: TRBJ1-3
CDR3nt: TGTGCCAGCAGTCCAACGGGGGGGGCAGGAAACACCATATATTTT
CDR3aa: CASSPTGGAGNTIYF

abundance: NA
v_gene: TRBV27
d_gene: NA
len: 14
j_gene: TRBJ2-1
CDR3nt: TGTGCCAGCAGCCTTTTTAACTCCTACAATGAGCAGTTCTTC
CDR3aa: CASSLFNSYNEQFF

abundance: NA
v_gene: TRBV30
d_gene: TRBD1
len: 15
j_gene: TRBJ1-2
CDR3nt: TGTGCCTGGAGTGGTACAGGGGGACTGGAGTATGGCTACACCTTC
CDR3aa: CAWSGTGGLEYGYTF

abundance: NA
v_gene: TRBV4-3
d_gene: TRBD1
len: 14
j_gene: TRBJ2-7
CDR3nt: TGCGCCAGCAGCCCCGGACAGGGCTCCTACGAGCAGTACTTC
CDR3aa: CASSPGQGSYEQYF

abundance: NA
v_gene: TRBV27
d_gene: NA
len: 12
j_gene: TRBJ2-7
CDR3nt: TGTGCCGCGAAAGCGACGGACTACGAGCAGTACTTC
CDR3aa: CAAKATDYEQYF

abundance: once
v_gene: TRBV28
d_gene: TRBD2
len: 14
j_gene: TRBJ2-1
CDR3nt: TGTGCCAGCAGTAAACTAGCGGCCTACAATGAGCAGTTCTTC
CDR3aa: CASSKLAAYNEQFF

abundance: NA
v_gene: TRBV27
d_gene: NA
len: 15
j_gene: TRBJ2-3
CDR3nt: TGTGCCAGCAGTACCCTTGGGCGGGCCACAGATACGCAGTATTTT
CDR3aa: CASSTLGRATDTQYF

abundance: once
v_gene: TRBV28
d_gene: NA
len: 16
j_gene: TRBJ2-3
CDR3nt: TGTGCCAGCAGTTTACCTCTAGAGCCAAGCACAGATACGCAGTATTTT
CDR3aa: CASSLPLEPSTDTQYF

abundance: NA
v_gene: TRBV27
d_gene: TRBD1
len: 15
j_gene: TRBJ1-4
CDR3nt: TGTGCCAGCAGTTTGCAGACAGGGACTAAGGAAAAACTGTTTTTT
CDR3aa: CASSLQTGTKEKLFF

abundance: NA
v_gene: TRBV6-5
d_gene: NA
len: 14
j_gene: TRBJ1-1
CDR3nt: TGTGCCAGCAGTTACTCACCGGCGAACACTGAAGCTTTCTTT
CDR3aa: CASSYSPANTEAFF

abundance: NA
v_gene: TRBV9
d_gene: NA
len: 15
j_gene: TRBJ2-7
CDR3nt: TGTGCCAGCAGCGTAACTCCTACAGGTGCCTACGAGCAGTACTTC
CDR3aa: CASSVTPTGAYEQYF

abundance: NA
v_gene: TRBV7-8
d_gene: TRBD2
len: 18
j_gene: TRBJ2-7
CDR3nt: TGTGCCAGCAGCACTCCCGGACTAGCGGGCGCTTCGGGCTACGAGCAGTACTTC
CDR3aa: CASSTPGLAGASGYEQYF

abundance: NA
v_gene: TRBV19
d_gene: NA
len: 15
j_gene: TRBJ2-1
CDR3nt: TGTGCCAGTAGCCCTTTGGGGAGCGCCTACAATGAGCAGTTCTTC
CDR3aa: CASSPLGSAYNEQFF

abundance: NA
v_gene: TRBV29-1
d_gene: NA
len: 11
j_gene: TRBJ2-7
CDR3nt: TGCAGCGTCGGGTGGGGGTACGAGCAGTACTTC
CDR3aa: CSVGWGYEQYF

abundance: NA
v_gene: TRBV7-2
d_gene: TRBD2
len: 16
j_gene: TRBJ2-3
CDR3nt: TGTGCCAGCAGCCCCGGACTAGCGCCCTTCACAGATACGCAGTATTTT
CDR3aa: CASSPGLAPFTDTQYF

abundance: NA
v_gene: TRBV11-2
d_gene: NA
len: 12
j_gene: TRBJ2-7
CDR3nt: TGTGCCAGCAGCTTCTCCAGCTACGAGCAGTACTTC
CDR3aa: CASSFSSYEQYF

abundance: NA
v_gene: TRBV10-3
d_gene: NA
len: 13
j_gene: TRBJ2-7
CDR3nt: TGTGCCATCAGTGGGGGGGAATCCTACGAGCAGTACTTC
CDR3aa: CAISGGESYEQYF

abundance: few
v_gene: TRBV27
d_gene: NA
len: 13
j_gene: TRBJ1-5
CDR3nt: TGTGCCAGCAGTTTCTCAGCCTATCAGCCCCAGCATTTT
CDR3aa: CASSFSAYQPQHF

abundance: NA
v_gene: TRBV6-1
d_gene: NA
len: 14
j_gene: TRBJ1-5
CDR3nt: TGTGCCAGCAGCCCGTATCATCCAGGACAGCCCCAGCATTTT
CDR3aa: CASSPYHPGQPQHF

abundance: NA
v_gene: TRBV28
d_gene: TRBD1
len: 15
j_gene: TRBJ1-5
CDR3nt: TGTGCCAGCAGTTTAACGACAGGGGACAATCAGCCCCAGCATTTT
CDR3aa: CASSLTTGDNQPQHF

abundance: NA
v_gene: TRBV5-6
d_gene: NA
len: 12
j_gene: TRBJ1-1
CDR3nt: TGTGCCAGCAGCTTGATCGGTACTGAAGCTTTCTTT
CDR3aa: CASSLIGTEAFF

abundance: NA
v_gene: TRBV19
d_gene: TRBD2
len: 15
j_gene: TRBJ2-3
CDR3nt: TGTGCCAGTACCGATCTAGCGGGAAGCACAGATACGCAGTATTTT
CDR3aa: CASTDLAGSTDTQYF

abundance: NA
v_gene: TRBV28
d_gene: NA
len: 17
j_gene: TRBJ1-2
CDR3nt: TGTGCCAGCAGTCTCTGGGGACAAAAGACTCATAACTATGGCTACACCTTC
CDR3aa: CASSLWGQKTHNYGYTF

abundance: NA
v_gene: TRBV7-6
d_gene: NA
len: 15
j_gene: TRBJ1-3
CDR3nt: TGTGCCAGCAGTGGCGACCAGGGGCTGGAAAACACCATATATTTT
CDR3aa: CASSGDQGLENTIYF

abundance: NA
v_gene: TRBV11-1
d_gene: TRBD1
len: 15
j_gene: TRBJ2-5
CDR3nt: TGTGCCAGCAGCTCCGGGACAGGACCTCTCGGGACCCAGTACTTC
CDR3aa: CASSSGTGPLGTQYF

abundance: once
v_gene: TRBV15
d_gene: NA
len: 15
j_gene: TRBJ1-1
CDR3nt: TGTGCCACCAGCAGTGGGATTGTCGAGAACACTGAAGCTTTCTTT
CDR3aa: CATSSGIVENTEAFF